This TCR beta chain emerged from a study of OX40 agonist ivuxolimab in advanced cancers. Study-wide context: Ivuxolimab, which is an agonistic anti-OX40 (CD134) antibody, was administered to the patients. Overall study results and limits: With doses of 0.1 to 3.0 mg/kg, CD4+ and CD8+ blood T cells had undergone clonal expansion by week 6. The antigen specificity of the peripheral T cells (those that were expanded) was not determined.

The CDR3 is 14 residues long. CDR1 and CDR2 from the germline V gene are SGHRS and YFSETQ. With V trimmed by 4 bases and J by 7 bases, 9 bases remained unmatched. There are a few counts of this clone. What it recognizes is unknown. The investigators sampled blood at baseline, at cycle 4 day 1, and at cycle 7 day 1. Sequenced by immunoSEQ multiplex PCR; TCRdb stores in-frame clones only, minus some. The sample has 50,000 to 70,000 clones; approximately 86% are singletons. This clonotype was sampled from an adult with an advanced solid tumor such as melanoma, head and neck, liver or kidney cancer. Sequences were derived from CD4+ or CD8+ T cells sorted from blood, sampled in a trial of the OX40 agonist ivuxolimab. The gene calls are TRBV5-1 and TRBJ2-7, with 9 bases fitting TRBD1. The CDR3 DNA follows: TGCGCCAGCAGCCTCTGGACAGGGGTAGGGGAGCAGTACGTC. Translated, it gives CASSLWTGVGEQYV.